This T cell receptor (beta chain) emerged from a study of monozygotic twins with inflammatory bowel disease. A template switching step added UMIs, each with a 6-nucleotide sample barcode. TCRdb derives one entry per CDR3 protein from the 5' RACE reads, leaving out DNA. Its listing shows over 110,000 distinct CDR3 sequences. The CDR3 runs 11 residues. Germline V gene lookup returns CDR1 DFQATT and CDR2 SNEGSKA (reference sequence). The sample was blood. The chain has TRBV20-1 and TRBJ2-1; TCRdb picks TRBD1, but there is no DNA to check that call. The receptor was isolated from a human donor with ulcerative colitis or Crohn's disease, or a healthy co-twin of an affected twin (not recorded which). The CDR3 is CSAFGGERGFF.